Listed below are T cell receptor beta chains from one sample, sequenced in a study of cytomegalovirus exposure and HLA in healthy donors. Some clones are missing from TCRdb's copy, which holds only in-frame ones; the method was immunoSEQ multiplex PCR. The sample includes approximately 150,000 clones, roughly four fifths seen only once; the top ten take over 4%. What was sequenced was PBMCs. These receptors all stem from a man aged 50-60 years in good health and CMV-seropositive. Both conserved end residues are trimmed from each CDR3. Fields, in order: CDR3 protein, V gene, CDR3 length.

ASSLLWGQGAEQY | TRBV7-9 | 13
ASSLVLAASYEQY | TRBV27 | 13
SVETSGRATYEQY | TRBV29-1 | 13
ASSQDPGTGIEKLF | TRBV4-1 | 14
ASSYPGLPNTEAF | TRBV6-5 | 13
ASSQGRGRTYEQY | TRBV4-1 | 13
ASSATDRVYGYT | TRBV9 | 12
ASERGGAGNEQF | TRBV5-1 | 12
ASSLEIAGGTDTQY | TRBV5-1 | 14
ASSAGIEGNQPQH | TRBV6-1 | 13
ASSALRNTEAF | TRBV7-2 | 11
ASSSPGLEVGETQY | TRBV28 | 14
ATRITGTGGGTDTQY | TRBV19 | 15
ASSGSARDRTDTQY | TRBV9 | 14
ASSLVQGQETQY | TRBV27 | 12
ASSPRTGENEKLF | TRBV9 | 13
ASSRRSEETQY | TRBV14 | 11
ASRPSTGSDGYT | TRBV28 | 12
ASSQAGLGTYNEQF | TRBV4-1 | 14
ATSRDRGQGSDQPQH | TRBV15 | 15
ASSHRLAAPTGELF | TRBV4-2 | 14
ASSFPSGVSYEQY | TRBV28 | 13
ASSLNGNTEAF | TRBV7-3 | 11
ASSPTDRNPYGYT | TRBV4-1 | 13
ASNELAGSTDTQY | TRBV2 | 13